This is a list of T cell receptor beta chains from one sample in a study of cytomegalovirus exposure and HLA in healthy donors. TCRdb's table, derived via immunoSEQ multiplex PCR, lists solely in-frame clones and lacks some. The sample has 53,000 or so clones. Sequencing was performed on PBMCs. Source of these receptors: a male donor in good health and CMV-seropositive. CDR3s include the opening cysteine and the closing phenylalanine or tryptophan. D genes are given only for firm matches. Not all rows give a size; the values are once, few, many and, for expanded clones, a class.

J gene,clone size,D gene,V gene,CDR3 DNA,CDR3 protein
TRBJ1-6,NA,TRBD1,TRBV2,TGTGCCAGCAGTGTGACAGGGGAGAGTTCACCCCTCCACTTT,CASSVTGESSPLHF
TRBJ2-1,NA,NA,TRBV2,TGTGCCAGCAGTGGACCGGACTATCTGTCCTACAATGAGCAGTTCTTC,CASSGPDYLSYNEQFF
TRBJ1-4,NA,TRBD1,TRBV7-9,TGTGCCAGCAGCCAAGGGACAGCAACTAATGAAAAACTGTTTTTT,CASSQGTATNEKLFF
TRBJ1-5,NA,TRBD1,TRBV19,TGTGCCAGTAGTGCCCGGGGACAGGGAAGTCCCAATCAGCCCCAGCATTTT,CASSARGQGSPNQPQHF
TRBJ1-2,NA,NA,TRBV9,TGTGCCAGCAGCGGTGCAGGAACCCTGGAGGGGGGCTACACCTTC,CASSGAGTLEGGYTF
TRBJ1-1,NA,TRBD1,TRBV9,TGTGCCAGCAGCGTCTCGGGACAGGGGAACACTGAAGCTTTCTTT,CASSVSGQGNTEAFF
TRBJ1-1,NA,NA,TRBV6-5,TGTGCCAGCAGTTACTCGGAGGACTTCAACACTGAAGCTTTCTTT,CASSYSEDFNTEAFF
TRBJ2-7,NA,NA,TRBV6-5,TGTGCCAGCAGTTACGACGGGACATTCTACGAGCAGTACTTC,CASSYDGTFYEQYF
TRBJ2-7,NA,TRBD2,TRBV9,TGTGCCAGCAGCCTTAGCGGGGGGAAGTACGAGCAGTACTTC,CASSLSGGKYEQYF
TRBJ2-3,NA,NA,TRBV30,TGTGCCTGGAGTGTAGGGGGAACCACAGATACGCAGTATTTT,CAWSVGGTTDTQYF
TRBJ1-5,NA,TRBD1,TRBV6-1,TGTGCCAGCAGTGGTGGGACAGGGCTCGGTCAGCCCCAGCATTTT,CASSGGTGLGQPQHF
TRBJ2-3,NA,TRBD2,TRBV2,TGTGCCAGCGCGGCGGGGGGGACAGATACGCAGTATTTT,CASAAGGTDTQYF
TRBJ1-1,NA,NA,TRBV6-5,TGTGCCAGCAGCCCCGTTCCACCGGGGAGAACTGAAGCTTTCTTT,CASSPVPPGRTEAFF
TRBJ2-2,NA,NA,TRBV4-1,TGCGCCAACAGCCCTGGGCCAGAGAACACCGGGGAGCTGTTTTTT,CANSPGPENTGELFF
TRBJ2-1,NA,TRBD2,TRBV18,TGTGCCAGCTCACCAAGTAGCGGGGGCTCCTACAATGAGCAGTTCTTC,CASSPSSGGSYNEQFF
TRBJ2-2,NA,TRBD1,TRBV9,TGTGCCAGCAGCGACGGGACAGGGTGGACCGGGGAGCTGTTTTTT,CASSDGTGWTGELFF
TRBJ2-3,NA,NA,TRBV10-3,TGTGCCATCGGGAAGGAGGGGACCACAGATACGCAGTATTTT,CAIGKEGTTDTQYF
TRBJ1-6,NA,NA,TRBV21-1,TGTGCCAGCAGCAAAGAAGGAGGTTGGGGACTGAGCTCCTATAATTCACCCCTCCACTTT,CASSKEGGWGLSSYNSPLHF
TRBJ1-4,NA,NA,TRBV28,TGTGCCAGCAGGGTGGTCGAAGGGGGAGATGAAAAACTGTTTTTT,CASRVVEGGDEKLFF
TRBJ1-5,NA,TRBD1,TRBV10-1,TGCGCCAGCAGCACAGGGGACGGGCATGGCAATCAGCCCCAGCATTTT,CASSTGDGHGNQPQHF
TRBJ1-6,NA,NA,TRBV18,TGTGCCAGCTCAACCGCGGAAAATTCACCCCTCCACTTT,CASSTAENSPLHF
TRBJ1-2,NA,NA,TRBV13,TGTGCCAGCAGCTACCTACGAGGAATTGGTGGCTACACCTTC,CASSYLRGIGGYTF
TRBJ1-5,NA,TRBD1,TRBV6-5,TGTGCCAGCAGCCCACAGGGGGCCGGTGGGCAGCCCCAGCATTTT,CASSPQGAGGQPQHF
TRBJ2-2,NA,NA,TRBV5-5,TGTGCCAGCCGCTTCGGGACCGGGGAGCTGTTTTTT,CASRFGTGELFF
TRBJ1-5,NA,NA,TRBV28,TGTGCCACCGCGACAGGCTTCAATCAGCCCCAGCATTTT,CATATGFNQPQHF
TRBJ2-7,NA,NA,TRBV28,TGTGCCAGCAGTTTGGGGAGGCGGGGGCTGGCGTTCTCCTACGAGCAGTACTTC,CASSLGRRGLAFSYEQYF
TRBJ2-7,NA,TRBD1,TRBV7-2,TGTGCCAGCAGCTTCCAGACAGGGTCGGGGAACGAGCAGTACTTC,CASSFQTGSGNEQYF
TRBJ1-2,NA,TRBD1,TRBV19,TGTGCCAGTAGTGTTTTGGGACAGGGCTATGGCTACACCTTC,CASSVLGQGYGYTF
TRBJ2-2,NA,NA,TRBV7-9,TGTGCCAGCAGCCCCCAACAGAACACCGGGGAGCTGTTTTTT,CASSPQQNTGELFF
TRBJ2-3,NA,NA,TRBV4-1,TGCGCCAGCAGCCAAGATATGGTAGCAGGGACGCAGTATTTT,CASSQDMVAGTQYF
TRBJ2-7,NA,NA,TRBV7-9,TGTGCCAGCAGCTTAAGTGGGCCCTCCACCTACGAGCAGTACTTC,CASSLSGPSTYEQYF
TRBJ2-3,NA,TRBD2,TRBV4-1,TGCGCCAGCGGACTAGCGGGGGGTTACGATACGCAGTATTTT,CASGLAGGYDTQYF
TRBJ1-2,NA,NA,TRBV27,TGTGCCAGCAGTTCAACAGAAAGTAACTATGGCTACACCTTC,CASSSTESNYGYTF
TRBJ2-5,NA,NA,TRBV4-1,TGCGCCAGCGCGGCGCCCGGGGGGACCCAGTACTTC,CASAAPGGTQYF
TRBJ1-2,NA,NA,TRBV7-2,TGTGCCAGCAGCTTAGCTGTACAGGGCGGGTATGGCTACACCTTC,CASSLAVQGGYGYTF
TRBJ2-3,NA,NA,TRBV6-6,TGTGCCAGCAGTTATGGGGGCAGCACAGATACGCAGTATTTT,CASSYGGSTDTQYF
TRBJ2-2,NA,TRBD2,TRBV5-4,TGTGCCAGCAGCTTGAGAGCGGGGGGGGTGACCGGGGAGCTGTTTTTT,CASSLRAGGVTGELFF
TRBJ2-1,NA,NA,TRBV6-5,TGTGCCAGCAGTTACGGACTGAACAATGAGCAGTTCTTC,CASSYGLNNEQFF
TRBJ2-3,NA,TRBD2,TRBV7-9,TGTGCCAGCAGCCAAAGTAGCGGGGGAACCGGAGATACGCAGTATTTT,CASSQSSGGTGDTQYF
TRBJ2-7,NA,NA,TRBV28,TGTGCCAGCAGTTTACGCACGGGAAGCTCCTACGAGCAGTACTTC,CASSLRTGSSYEQYF
TRBJ2-7,NA,NA,TRBV30,TGTGCCTGGAGTGTACTGGAGGCGGTCTCCTACGAGCAGTACTTC,CAWSVLEAVSYEQYF
TRBJ2-7,NA,NA,TRBV19,TGTGCCAGTAGTATAGTGCCAGCGACCTCCTACGAGCAGTACTTC,CASSIVPATSYEQYF
TRBJ1-1,NA,NA,TRBV6-4,TGTGCCAGCAGTGCCAGTGGGGGGGGGACTGAAGCTTTCTTT,CASSASGGGTEAFF
TRBJ1-6,NA,NA,TRBV7-9,TGTGCCAGCGGAGGCAGCTCCTATAATTCACCCCTCCACTTT,CASGGSSYNSPLHF
TRBJ1-4,medium-sized,NA,TRBV5-6,TGTGCCAGCAGCCGGGCGGGGGCCTCCTTCGTCGCTAATGAAAAACTGTTTTTT,CASSRAGASFVANEKLFF
TRBJ1-4,NA,TRBD1,TRBV5-4,TGTGCCAGCAGCCGACAGGGGTCGTCAACTAATGAAAAACTGTTTTTT,CASSRQGSSTNEKLFF
TRBJ2-7,NA,NA,TRBV27,TGTGCCAGCAGTTTCATGGGAGTCTCCTACGAGCAGTACTTC,CASSFMGVSYEQYF
TRBJ1-1,NA,NA,TRBV7-2,TGTGCCAGCAGCTCTTGGACAGCAACTGAAGCTTTCTTT,CASSSWTATEAFF
TRBJ1-1,NA,TRBD1,TRBV7-2,TGTGCCAGCAGCTTATCTCCAGGGGGGAACACTGAAGCTTTCTTT,CASSLSPGGNTEAFF
TRBJ1-3,NA,NA,TRBV6-1,TGTGCCAGCAGCGGACAAGGTCGGGGAAACACCATATATTTT,CASSGQGRGNTIYF
TRBJ1-4,NA,NA,TRBV6-1,TGTGCCAGCAGTGAATGGAGGAGCTCTAATGAAAAACTGTTTTTT,CASSEWRSSNEKLFF
TRBJ2-3,NA,NA,TRBV29-1,TGCAGCGCTGAACGACAGGCTAGCACAGATACGCAGTATTTT,CSAERQASTDTQYF
TRBJ1-4,NA,NA,TRBV15,TGTGCCACCAGCAGAGGCGGGGGACCAACTAATGAAAAACTGTTTTTT,CATSRGGGPTNEKLFF
TRBJ2-3,NA,NA,TRBV13,TGTGCCAGCAGCTTTAGCGTCTGGACCTCTAGCACAGATACGCAGTATTTT,CASSFSVWTSSTDTQYF